This entry describes one T cell receptor (beta chain). The sample comes from a study of blood T cell repertoires in COVID-19. Sequencing was performed with immunoSEQ multiplex PCR; in TCRdb, only in-frame clones are kept and a portion is missing. The repertoire consists of hundreds of thousands of clones, with 80% to 90% occurring once and the leading ten covering roughly 7.1%. The germline CDR1 and CDR2 sequences are DFQATT and SNEGSKA (reference sequence). V shed 3 bases and J shed 9 bases, with 18 bases lying between them. This CDR3 has 13 amino acids. The sequence came from a woman aged 45-60 years who had recovered from COVID-19. Input material: peripheral blood. The rearrangement links TRBV20-1 to TRBJ2-7; tentative D call: TRBD2 (6 bases). The CDR3 nucleotides are TGCAGTGCTAGTTTCTGGCCGGAGGGCGTGCAGTACTTC. As protein: CSASFWPEGVQYF.